This TCR beta chain was profiled in a study of shared clonotypes between healthy human individuals. Running of the assay took place at deep level. Splitting of each subset's genomic DNA was done evenly across several immunoSEQ plates. Ten immunoSEQ deep assay plates were used to sequence the DNA of unsorted PBMCs. TCRdb's copy holds only in-frame clones and misses some; the assay was immunoSEQ multiplex PCR. The sample carries 400,000 to 600,000 clones, 60% to 80% recorded once. All of the donors resided in Nashville, Tennessee, and each was a Caucasian adult. The junction had 5 bases not matched to a gene; V was cut back by 5 bases and J by 3 bases. The CDR3 has 14 amino acids. Germline CDR1 and CDR2: LNHDA and SQIVND (reference sequence).

This clonotype was obtained from a middle-aged woman in good health. Some clones in this sample may be carry-over from other donors' samples. The gene calls are TRBV19 and TRBJ2-7; TRBD1 matches at 9 bases. Input material: PBMCs. The CDR3 nucleotides read TGTGCCAGTAGTCCGGGACAGGGAATCTACGAGCAGTACTTC. It translates to CASSPGQGIYEQYF.